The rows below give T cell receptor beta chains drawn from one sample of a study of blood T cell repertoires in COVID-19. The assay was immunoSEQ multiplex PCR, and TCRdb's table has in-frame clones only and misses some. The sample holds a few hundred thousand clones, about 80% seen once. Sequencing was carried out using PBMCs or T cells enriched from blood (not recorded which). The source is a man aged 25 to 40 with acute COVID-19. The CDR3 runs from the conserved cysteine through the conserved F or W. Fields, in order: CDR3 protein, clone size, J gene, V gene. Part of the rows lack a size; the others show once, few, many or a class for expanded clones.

CASGSGQTYGYTF,NA,TRBJ1-2,TRBV7-2
CASSPAPSSVETQYF,NA,TRBJ2-5,TRBV4-1
CASSYGLLYGYTF,NA,TRBJ1-2,TRBV6-5
CASSGLAGGARTGELFF,NA,TRBJ2-2,TRBV7-6
CASRLFRGFAGNTIYF,NA,TRBJ1-3,TRBV12-2
CASSLGQGMATQYF,NA,TRBJ2-5,TRBV27
CASSLVGLTSTDTQYF,NA,TRBJ2-3,TRBV5-8
CASSLDLAGSPSTDTQYF,NA,TRBJ2-3,TRBV5-5
CSVSTGGHTGELFF,NA,TRBJ2-2,TRBV29-1
CASSFGGRTGRGEKLFF,NA,TRBJ1-4,TRBV5-6
CASSPDSIRGYTF,NA,TRBJ1-2,TRBV28
CASSPERQGNQPQHF,NA,TRBJ1-5,TRBV18
CASSQQGTGQETQYF,NA,TRBJ2-5,TRBV5-1
CASSLLTGNSGNTIYF,NA,TRBJ1-3,TRBV5-6
CASSSGKGMNTEAFF,many,TRBJ1-1,TRBV6-5
CASSLLGGLNTEAFF,NA,TRBJ1-1,TRBV7-9
CASSPVLRTGGSTDTQYF,NA,TRBJ2-3,TRBV18
CASREVGGPNTEAFF,NA,TRBJ1-1,TRBV6-6
CATSDSIVNPSQFF,NA,TRBJ2-1,TRBV24-1
CASSSETGELFF,NA,TRBJ2-2,TRBV12-3/TRBV12-4
CASSWGEARDEQFF,few,TRBJ2-1,TRBV5-6
CASSQRSHEQFF,NA,TRBJ2-1,TRBV3-1/TRBV3-2
CASSARTAVGTKNIQYF,once,TRBJ2-4,TRBV7-8
CASSPPGQGAQFDGYTF,NA,TRBJ1-2,TRBV19
CASSLGGVNTQYF,NA,TRBJ2-3,TRBV7-2
CASSAVIAGGDEQFF,NA,TRBJ2-1,TRBV2
CASSLMGQNYYGYTF,NA,TRBJ1-2,TRBV28
CASSHGQGARNEQFF,few,TRBJ2-1,TRBV3-1/TRBV3-2
CASSLRRLSSDTQYF,NA,TRBJ2-3,TRBV11-2
CASSLAYREGDGYTF,NA,TRBJ1-2,TRBV5-1
CASSWRGREAFF,once,TRBJ1-1,TRBV4-1
CASRGMGPVGYGYTF,NA,TRBJ1-2,TRBV19
CASSRTSGSATGELFF,once,TRBJ2-2,TRBV7-2
CASSLQGGQPQHF,NA,TRBJ1-5,TRBV19
CASSLNTGELFF,NA,TRBJ2-2,TRBV5-4
CASSQDITGNEKLFF,NA,TRBJ1-4,TRBV4-1
CAWSLDRDPEAFF,NA,TRBJ1-1,TRBV30
CASRPLGQGAWNQPQHF,NA,TRBJ1-5,TRBV28
CASSFGMEEGYTF,NA,TRBJ1-2,TRBV18
CASSMDTGTPGNQPQHF,once,TRBJ1-5,TRBV19
CASSSITEAFF,NA,TRBJ1-1,TRBV3-1/TRBV3-2
CASRRDANQPQHF,NA,TRBJ1-5,TRBV2
CASAVNTDTQYF,NA,TRBJ2-3,TRBV18
CAIQSGIRDREAFF,NA,TRBJ1-1,TRBV10-3
CASSLGQGNTDTQYF,NA,TRBJ2-3,TRBV5-4
CASSPPMREGYTF,NA,TRBJ1-2,TRBV18
CASSMGGQGSDSPLHF,NA,TRBJ1-6,TRBV19
CASSSPSGGHSYNEQFF,NA,TRBJ2-1,TRBV5-1
CASPPGQGARGYTF,NA,TRBJ1-2,TRBV2
CASSTRLGAFTDTQYF,NA,TRBJ2-3,TRBV30
CASSLGQGSETQYF,NA,TRBJ2-5,TRBV7-2